This record concerns one T cell receptor beta chain sequence. Its specificity is unknown. This specimen comes from a study of response to subunit inactivated influenza vaccine. Findings and caveats of the study: Authors suggested each seasonal flu vaccination may recruit only limited numbers of new T cells.

TCRdb re-called the RT-PCR reads through MiXCR, storing one row per CDR3 protein. This table has approximately 200,000 distinct CDR3 sequences, approximately 15% appearing once. Trimming at V came to 1 base and at J to 6 bases, leaving 4 bases not matched to a gene. CDR1 SEHNR and CDR2 FQNEAQ come from the germline V gene (reference sequence). The CDR3 totals 15 residues. The TCR originated in a man aged 45-65 years who received an inactivated influenza vaccine. The material sequenced was CD8+ T cells sorted from PBMCs, taken 5 to 6 days after vaccination. The chain employs TRBV7-9 and TRBJ2-1; 9 bases fit TRBD2. CDR3 DNA sequence: TGTGCCAGCAGCTTAGTAGCGGGAGCCCTCAATGAGCAGTTCTTC. Translated: CASSLVAGALNEQFF.